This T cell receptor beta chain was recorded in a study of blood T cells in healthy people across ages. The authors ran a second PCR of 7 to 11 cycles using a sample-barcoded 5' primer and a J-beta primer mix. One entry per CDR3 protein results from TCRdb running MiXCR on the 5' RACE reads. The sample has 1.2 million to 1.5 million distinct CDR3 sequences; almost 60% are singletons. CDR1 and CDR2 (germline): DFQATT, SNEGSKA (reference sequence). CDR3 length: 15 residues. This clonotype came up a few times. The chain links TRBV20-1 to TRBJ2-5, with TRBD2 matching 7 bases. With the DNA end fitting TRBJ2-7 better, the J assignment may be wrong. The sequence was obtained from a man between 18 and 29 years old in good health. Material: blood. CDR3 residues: CSATKGLGLFYEQYF. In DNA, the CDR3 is TGCAGTGCTACCAAAGGACTAGGGCTTTTCTACGAGCAGTACTTC.